The 5 T cell receptor beta chains listed next were all sequenced from one sample in a study of identical twins' blood T cells. Using its own MiXCR run on the 5' RACE reads, TCRdb lists one record per CDR3 protein. The sample lists 350,000 to 450,000 distinct CDR3 sequences, more than 25% occurring once. The sequencing input was PBMCs. These receptors were taken from a woman aged 18 to 49 in good health.

In this sample, this clonotype turned up a few times. This rearrangement joins TRBV29-1 to TRBJ1-1, with 7 bases aligning to TRBD1. With 7 bases clipped from V and 6 bases from J, the junction kept 11 bases outside the gene matches. The germline gives CDR1 SQVTM, CDR2 ANQGSEA. This CDR3 has 13 residues. The CDR3 is CSARGPTGAEAFF. The CDR3 nucleotides read TGCAGCGCCCGCGGACCTACAGGGGCTGAAGCTTTCTTT.

This clonotype was observed a few times. The chain uses TRBV5-1 and TRBJ1-5; 7 bases are shared with TRBD1. The CDR3 is 13 amino acids. Germline CDR1 reads SGHRS; CDR2 reads YFSETQ. V was clipped by 0 bases and J by 9 bases; unmatched bases: 3. The CDR3 loop reads CASSLETGMPQHF. In DNA form, the CDR3 reads TGCGCCAGCAGCTTGGAGACAGGGATGCCCCAGCATTTT.

Worth noting for this clonotype: Germline and junction disagree at one end, which may indicate a read error. This rearrangement joins TRBV30 to TRBJ1-3; D is unclear. The CDR3 extends over 13 amino acids. In germline, CDR1 is GTSNPN, CDR2 SVGIG (reference sequence). CDR3 nucleotide sequence: TGTGCCTGGAGCGGCAGTTTCGGAAACACCATGTATTTT. It codes for CAWSGSFGNTMYF.

This clonotype was counted many times. The chain links TRBV4-1 to TRBJ2-5, with a possible D match to TRBD1 (6 bases). CDR3 length equals 13 residues. With 3 bases removed from V and 2 bases from J, the gap between germline ends came to 7 bases. Germline assignment: CDR1 MGHRA and CDR2 YSYEKL. The CDR3 here is CASSHQGQETQYF. The CDR3 nucleotides are TGCGCCAGCAGCCACCAGGGGCAAGAGACCCAGTACTTC.

Only one count was recorded for this clonotype. One end of the junction is discordant with germline, which a read error may explain. The DNA of the CDR3 is TGTGCCAGTGGGGGACAGTTCTTCACTGAAGCTTCCTTT. Translation: CASGGQFFTEASF. This chain uses TRBV19 with TRBJ1-1, with 7 bases that match TRBD1. The CDR3 spans 13 residues. CDR1 LNHDA and CDR2 SQIVND come from the germline V gene (reference sequence).